The 30 T cell receptor beta chains listed next were all sequenced from one sample in a study of neoadjuvant nivolumab and ipilimumab in lung cancer. The repertoire was sequenced with immunoSEQ multiplex PCR; TCRdb's copy has only in-frame clones and lacks some. The sample has 40,000 to 60,000 clones, 80% to 90% seen once. Sample: blood, taken before neoadjuvant nivolumab, alone or with ipilimumab. Source of these receptors: an adult with non-small cell lung cancer. Some clones in this sample may be carry-over from other donors' samples.

The chain combines TRBV10-2 with TRBJ1-1; D remains ambiguous. There are 13 residues in the CDR3. The V gene's germline CDR1 is WSHSY and CDR2 SAAADI. The V end lost 2 bases, the J end lost 4 bases, and 8 bases lay between the germline ends. The CDR3 here is CASSEGVSTEAFF. CDR3 sequence (DNA): TGCGCCAGCAGTGAGGGGGTCTCCACTGAAGCTTTCTTT.

The chain recombines TRBV7-9 with TRBJ2-1; D call uncertain. The germline CDR1 and CDR2 sequences are SEHNR and FQNEAQ (reference sequence). The CDR3 has 13 amino acids. The V gene lost 8 bases and the J gene lost 4 bases, with 12 bases spanning the gap. CDR3 loop: CASVLRPYNEQFF. Here the CDR3 DNA reads TGTGCCAGCGTCCTCCGGCCTTACAATGAGCAGTTCTTC.

V is TRBV19 and J is TRBJ2-1; TRBD1 matches at 7 bases. The CDR3 runs to 16 residues. Germline-derived CDR1 and CDR2 are LNHDA and SQIVND (reference sequence). V was pared by 5 bases and J by 4 bases, with 11 bases of the junction left unmatched. The CDR3 reads CASSARQGGRYNEQFF. CDR3 coding DNA: TGTGCCAGTAGTGCCCGACAGGGCGGGCGGTACAATGAGCAGTTCTTC.

V is TRBV18 and J is TRBJ1-1; D is unresolved. Trimming left V 2 bases short and J 6 bases short, with 16 bases between. The germline gives CDR1 KGHSH, CDR2 LQKENI. The CDR3 is 15 amino acids. DNA of the CDR3: TGTGCCAGCTCACCAAGTGAATCCCCCCTGGCTGAAGCTTTCTTT. This encodes CASSPSESPLAEAFF.

The sample holds one count of this clone. The rearrangement joins TRBV30 to TRBJ1-4; D is perhaps TRBD1 (5 bases). The CDR3 length is 15 residues. In germline, CDR1 is GTSNPN, CDR2 SVGIG (reference sequence). V shed 6 bases and J shed 0 bases, with 14 bases lying between them. The CDR3 DNA is TGTGCCTGCTCCACTAAACAGGCAACTAATGAAAAACTGTTTTTT. It yields the protein CACSTKQATNEKLFF.

The chain couples TRBV7-2 to TRBJ2-7; the D is unclear. The germline gives CDR1 SGHTA, CDR2 FQGNSA. The CDR3 consists of 13 residues. With 1 base removed from V and 8 bases from J, the gap between germline ends came to 12 bases. The CDR3 DNA follows: TGTGCCAGCAGCTTAGTGTCCGGGCCTAAGCAGTACTTC. Translation: CASSLVSGPKQYF.

This rearrangement joins TRBV4-3 to TRBJ2-1; D remains ambiguous. CDR1 and CDR2 (germline): LGHNA, YSLEER. The CDR3 is made up of 15 amino acids. V was clipped by 4 bases and J by 5 bases, with 15 bases between them. The CDR3 spells CASSPNPFSDNEQFF. CDR3 DNA sequence: TGCGCCAGCAGCCCAAACCCTTTTTCCGACAATGAGCAGTTCTTC.

This rearrangement joins TRBV6-5 to TRBJ1-2, with D hard to call. The germline V gene has CDR1 MNHEY and CDR2 SVGAGI. The CDR3 totals 13 residues. Trimming pared 8 bases from V and 0 bases from J, leaving 10 bases between. CDR3 DNA sequence: TGTGCCAGCGGCCAACGGGCTAACTATGGCTACACCTTC. This encodes CASGQRANYGYTF.

The genes are TRBV11-2 and TRBJ1-1; D call uncertain. V shed 5 bases and J shed 3 bases, with 4 bases lying between them. This CDR3 region has 11 residues. Germline V gene lookup returns CDR1 SGHAT and CDR2 FQNNGV. For the CDR3, the DNA is TGTGCCAGCAGCCGTGACACTGAAGCTTTCTTT. This encodes CASSRDTEAFF. The whole variable domain, remainder taken from reference TRBV11-2 and TRBJ1-1, is EAGVAQSPRYKIIEKRQSVAFWCNPISGHATLYWYQQILGQGPKLLIQFQNNGVVDDSQLPKDRFSAERLKGVDSTLKIQPAKLEDSAVYLCASSRDTEAFFGQGTRLTVV.

The chain carries TRBV2 and TRBJ2-2; 7 bases align to TRBD2. In germline, CDR1 is SNHLY, CDR2 FYNNEI. The CDR3 is made up of 14 amino acids. The trim removed 6 bases at V and 5 bases at J, leaving 6 bases unmatched. This chain's CDR3 is CASRSLAETGELFF. The CDR3 coding sequence is TGTGCCAGCAGGTCGCTAGCGGAAACCGGGGAGCTGTTTTTT.

This chain uses TRBV5-4 with TRBJ1-2; the D gene is possibly TRBD1 (6 bases). V was trimmed by 4 bases and J by 4 bases, leaving 17 bases between them. CDR3 length equals 15 residues. Per germline, CDR1 SGHNT and CDR2 YYREEE (reference sequence). The CDR3 DNA is TGTGCCAGCAGCCAGGGAGGGACATCATTCTATGGCTACACCTTC. Translated, it gives CASSQGGTSFYGYTF.

V gene TRBV2 combines with J gene TRBJ1-5; D not resolved. Germline V gene lookup returns CDR1 SNHLY and CDR2 FYNNEI. The V gene lost 4 bases and the J gene lost 4 bases, with 14 bases spanning the gap. The CDR3 is 15 amino acids. As DNA, the CDR3 is TGTGCCAGCAGTGGTGATGGAGGGAGGAATCAGCCCCAGCATTTT. Protein: CASSGDGGRNQPQHF.

The rearrangement links TRBV11-2 to TRBJ1-2; 7 nucleotides agree with TRBD1. The CDR3 has 16 residues. In germline, CDR1 is SGHAT, CDR2 FQNNGV. V lost 5 bases and J lost 4; bases outside the gene matches: 13. CDR3 sequence (DNA): TGTGCCAGCAGCCCTCAAGGACAGGCTTTCGGCTATGGCTACACCTTC. Translating gives CASSPQGQAFGYGYTF.

J is TRBJ2-7 and V is TRBV18, with D possibly matching TRBD1 (6 bases). Germline V gene sequence: CDR1 KGHSH, CDR2 LQKENI. V shed 3 bases and J shed 3 bases, with 12 bases lying between them. This CDR3 contains 14 residues. DNA for the CDR3: TGTGCCAGCTCACCGTCGGGACAAAACTACGAGCAGTACTTC. Its protein product is CASSPSGQNYEQYF.

This chain links TRBV7-3 with TRBJ2-7, with a weak D call TRBD2 (6 bases). The germline V and J ends were trimmed by 1 base and 6 bases, with 13 bases remaining between them. CDR3 length: 14 residues. CDR1 and CDR2 (germline): SGHTA, FQGTGA. The CDR3 here is CASSLNSGRGEQYF. CDR3 coding DNA: TGTGCCAGCAGCTTAAATAGCGGCCGGGGCGAGCAGTACTTC.

This chain connects TRBV6-5 to TRBJ2-7; D may be TRBD2 (5 bases). Germline V gene sequence: CDR1 MNHEY, CDR2 SVGAGI. This CDR3 is 15 amino acids long. The V end lost 0 bases, the J end lost 0 bases, and 9 bases lay between the germline ends. The CDR3 region is CASSYSSGSSYEQYF. The DNA for the CDR3 is TGTGCCAGCAGTTACTCCAGCGGTTCCTCCTACGAGCAGTACTTC.

This chain links TRBV11-2 with TRBJ2-5; 7 bases are shared with TRBD1. V shed 7 bases and J 3 bases; nucleotides not matched to a gene: 11. This CDR3 is built from 15 residues. Per germline, CDR1 SGHAT and CDR2 FQNNGV. CDR3 sequence (DNA): TGTGCCAGCACCCTAGGGGCGACAGGGAAAGAGACCCAGTACTTC. Translated, it gives CASTLGATGKETQYF.

The rearrangement links TRBV19 to TRBJ2-7; no reliable D call. V dropped 6 bases and J dropped 2 bases, with 11 bases sitting between them. The CDR3 covers 13 residues. Germline CDR1 and CDR2: LNHDA and SQIVND (reference sequence). In DNA form, the CDR3 reads TGTGCCAGTAGCCGGCAGGAAGCCTACGAGCAGTACTTC. Translation gives CASSRQEAYEQYF.

The V gene is TRBV18, the J gene TRBJ2-7; D call uncertain. Trimming removed 6 bases at V and 2 bases at J, with 14 bases between. Germline CDR1 KGHSH, CDR2 LQKENI. CDR3 length: 14 residues. The CDR3 region has the DNA TGTGCCAGCTCGAACGCGGACGGTCCCTACGAGCAGTACTTC. This codes for CASSNADGPYEQYF.

This chain connects TRBV5-1 to TRBJ2-1; TRBD2 might be the D (6 bases). CDR1 and CDR2 (germline): SGHRS, YFSETQ. V dropped 0 bases and J dropped 10 bases, with 20 bases sitting between them. This CDR3 spans 16 amino acids. The DNA for the CDR3 is TGCGCCAGCAGCTTGGCCTCTAGCGACCGGGCGATGGAGCAGTTCTTC. Translation gives CASSLASSDRAMEQFF.

The chain employs TRBV5-1 and TRBJ2-7; 10 bases line up with TRBD2. Trimming removed 1 base from V and 6 bases from J; junction bases left unmatched: 10. The CDR3 is 16 amino acids. Per germline, CDR1 SGHRS and CDR2 YFSETQ. In DNA form, the CDR3 reads TGCGCCAGCAGCTTGACCTTAGCGGGAGGCGCTTTCGAGCAGTACTTC. Protein sequence: CASSLTLAGGAFEQYF.

The chain joins TRBV6-5 to TRBJ1-2; D gene uncertain. The CDR3 covers 13 residues. Germline V gene sequence: CDR1 MNHEY, CDR2 SVGAGI. V was trimmed by 2 bases and J by 2 bases, leaving 6 bases between them. CDR3 nucleotide sequence: TGTGCCAGCAGTTACGGACGGAACTATGGCTACACCTTC. Its translation is CASSYGRNYGYTF.

This chain connects TRBV7-2 to TRBJ1-1; tentative D call: TRBD1 (5 bases). CDR1 and CDR2 (germline): SGHTA, FQGNSA. Trimming shortened V by 2 bases and J by 5 bases, and 15 bases separated the two germline ends. This CDR3 is built from 15 residues. In DNA, the CDR3 is TGTGCCAGCAGCTTAATCTCCGGGGGGGTGACTGAAGCTTTCTTT. Translating it yields CASSLISGGVTEAFF.

The CDR3 is CASSQDQAFGGDTQYF. CDR3 nucleotide sequence: TGTGCCAGCAGCCAAGATCAGGCGTTTGGGGGCGATACGCAGTATTTT. The chain is built from TRBV4-2 and TRBJ2-3; D possibly corresponds to TRBD1 (6 bases). The CDR3 runs 16 residues. Germline lookup yields CDR1 LGHNA and CDR2 YNFKEQ. V was clipped by 0 bases and J by 6 bases, with 16 bases between them.

The J gene is TRBJ1-2, the V gene TRBV5-1, with TRBD1 matching over 8 bases. J gave up 1 base and V 4 bases, and 9 bases lay outside the gene matches. Germline V gives CDR1 SGHRS, CDR2 YFSETQ. The CDR3 is 16 residues long. Written as DNA, the CDR3 is TGCGCCAGCAGCCTAAACGACAGGGGTCATAACTATGGCTACACCTTC. Its translation is CASSLNDRGHNYGYTF.

V and J are TRBV5-1 and TRBJ2-3, with 12 bases fitting TRBD2. This CDR3 comprises 19 residues. The junction had 10 bases not matched to a gene; V was cut back by 2 bases and J by 0 bases. Germline-derived CDR1 and CDR2 are SGHRS and YFSETQ. CDR3 sequence reads: CASSFWTSGTVSSTDTQYF. The DNA for the CDR3 is TGCGCCAGCAGCTTCTGGACTAGCGGGACCGTGTCTAGCACAGATACGCAGTATTTT.

This rearrangement joins TRBV10-2 to TRBJ2-1; D not certain. Trimming shortened V by 8 bases and J by 9 bases, and 8 bases separated the two germline ends. CDR3 length: 10 amino acids. The germline V gene encodes CDR1 WSHSY and CDR2 SAAADI. The chain's CDR3 is CASGWGEQFF. The DNA of the CDR3 is TGCGCCAGCGGGTGGGGTGAGCAGTTCTTC.

The chain carries TRBV30 and TRBJ2-2; D is uncertain. Trimming shortened V by 0 bases and J by 7 bases, and 9 bases separated the two germline ends. Germline lookup yields CDR1 GTSNPN and CDR2 SVGIG (reference sequence). This CDR3 is 13 amino acids long. CDR3 region: CAWSVEASGELFF. CDR3 DNA sequence: TGTGCCTGGAGTGTAGAGGCGAGCGGGGAGCTGTTTTTT.

The chain combines TRBV5-1 with TRBJ1-2; possibly TRBD1 for D (5 bases). CDR1 is SGHRS and CDR2 is YFSETQ in the germline V gene. V lost 0 bases and J 7 bases, leaving 10 bases between the germline ends. The CDR3 consists of 13 residues. The CDR3 here is CASSLAGPGGYTF. CDR3 nucleotides: TGCGCCAGCAGCTTGGCAGGGCCCGGTGGCTACACCTTC.

The chain employs TRBV2 and TRBJ2-3; tentative D call: TRBD2 (6 bases). Germline CDR1 reads SNHLY; CDR2 reads FYNNEI. CDR3 length: 14 residues. Trimming pared 1 base from V and 8 bases from J, leaving 13 bases between. The CDR3 nucleotides read TGTGCCAGCAGTGAAGGCGGGACCGCCCCTACGCAGTATTTT. The encoded protein is CASSEGGTAPTQYF.